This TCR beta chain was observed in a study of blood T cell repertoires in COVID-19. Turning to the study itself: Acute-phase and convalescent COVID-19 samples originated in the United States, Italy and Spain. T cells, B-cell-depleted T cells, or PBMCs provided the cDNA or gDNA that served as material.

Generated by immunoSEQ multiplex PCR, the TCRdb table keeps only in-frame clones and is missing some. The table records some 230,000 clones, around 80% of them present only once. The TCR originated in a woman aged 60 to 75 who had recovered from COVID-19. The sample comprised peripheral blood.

The CDR3 nucleotides are TGTGCCAGCTCACTTCGCCAGGTTGAGCAGTTCTTC. It is translated as CASSLRQVEQFF. V gene TRBV18 combines with J gene TRBJ2-1; D remains ambiguous. From germline, CDR1 is KGHSH and CDR2 LQKENI. This CDR3 spans 12 amino acids. Trimming pared 4 bases from V and 9 bases from J, leaving 10 bases between. The entire variable domain, with the rest obtained from reference TRBV18 and TRBJ2-1, is as follows: NAGVMQNPRHLVRRRGQEARLRCSPMKGHSHVYWYRQLPEEGLKFMVYLQKENIIDESGMPKERFSAEFPKEGPSILRIQQVVRGDSAAYFCASSLRQVEQFFGPGTRLTVL.